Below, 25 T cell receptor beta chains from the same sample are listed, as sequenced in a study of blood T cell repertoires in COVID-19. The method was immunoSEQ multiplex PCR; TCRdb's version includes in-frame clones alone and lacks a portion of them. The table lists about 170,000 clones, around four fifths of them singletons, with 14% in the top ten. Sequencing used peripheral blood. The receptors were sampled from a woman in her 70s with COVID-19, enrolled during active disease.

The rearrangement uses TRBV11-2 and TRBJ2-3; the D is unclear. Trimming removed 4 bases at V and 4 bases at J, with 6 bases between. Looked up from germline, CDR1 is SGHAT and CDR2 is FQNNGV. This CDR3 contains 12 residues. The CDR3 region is CASSYPADTQYF. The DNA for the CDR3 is TGTGCCAGCAGCTACCCGGCAGATACGCAGTATTTT. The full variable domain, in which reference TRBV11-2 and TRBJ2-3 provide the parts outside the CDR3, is EAGVAQSPRYKIIEKRQSVAFWCNPISGHATLYWYQQILGQGPKLLIQFQNNGVVDDSQLPKDRFSAERLKGVDSTLKIQPAKLEDSAVYLCASSYPADTQYFGPGTRLTVL.

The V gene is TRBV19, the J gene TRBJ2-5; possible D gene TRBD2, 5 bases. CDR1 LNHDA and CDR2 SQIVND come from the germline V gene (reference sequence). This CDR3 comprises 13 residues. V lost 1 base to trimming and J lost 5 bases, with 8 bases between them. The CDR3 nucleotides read TGTGCCAGTAGTATAGCGGGGTTCGAGACCCAGTACTTC. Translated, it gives CASSIAGFETQYF.

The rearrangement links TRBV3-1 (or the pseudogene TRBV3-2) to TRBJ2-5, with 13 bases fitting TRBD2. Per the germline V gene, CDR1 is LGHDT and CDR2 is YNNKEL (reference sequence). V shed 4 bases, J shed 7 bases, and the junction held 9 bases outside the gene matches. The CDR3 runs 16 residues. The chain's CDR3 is CASSPITSGGVGTQYF. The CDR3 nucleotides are TGTGCCAGCAGCCCGATTACTAGCGGGGGGGTCGGGACCCAGTACTTC.

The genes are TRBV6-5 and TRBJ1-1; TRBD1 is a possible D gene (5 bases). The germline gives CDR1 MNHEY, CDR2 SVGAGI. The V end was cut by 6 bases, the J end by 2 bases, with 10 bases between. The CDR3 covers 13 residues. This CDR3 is CASSPTANTEAFF. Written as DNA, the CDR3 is TGTGCCAGCAGCCCGACAGCCAACACTGAAGCTTTCTTT.

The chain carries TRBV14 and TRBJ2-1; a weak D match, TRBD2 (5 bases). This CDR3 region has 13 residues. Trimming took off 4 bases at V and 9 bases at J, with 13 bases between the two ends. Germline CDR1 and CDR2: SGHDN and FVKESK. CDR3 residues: CASSPSGFGEQFF. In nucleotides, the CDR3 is TGTGCCAGCAGCCCCTCGGGATTCGGTGAGCAGTTCTTC.

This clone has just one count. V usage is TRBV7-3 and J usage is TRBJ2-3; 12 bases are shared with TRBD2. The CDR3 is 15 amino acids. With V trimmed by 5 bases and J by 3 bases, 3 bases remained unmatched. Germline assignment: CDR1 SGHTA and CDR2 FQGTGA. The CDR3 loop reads CASSPTSGGTDTQYF. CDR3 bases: TGTGCCAGCAGCCCGACTAGCGGGGGTACAGATACGCAGTATTTT.

CDR3 sequence: CASRAGQPQHF. CDR3 DNA sequence: TGTGCCAGCCGCGCGGGTCAGCCCCAGCATTTT. This chain links TRBV25-1 with TRBJ1-5; D not resolved. The CDR3 length is 11 residues. V lost 8 bases, J lost 6 bases, and 8 bases lay in between. CDR1 and CDR2 from the germline V gene are MGHDK and SYGVNS.

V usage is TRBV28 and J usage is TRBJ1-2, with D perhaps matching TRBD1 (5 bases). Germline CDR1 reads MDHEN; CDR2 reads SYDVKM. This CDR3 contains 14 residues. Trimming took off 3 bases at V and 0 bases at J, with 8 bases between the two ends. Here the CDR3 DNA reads TGTGCCAGCAGTTTCCCAGGGACTAACTATGGCTACACCTTC. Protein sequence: CASSFPGTNYGYTF.

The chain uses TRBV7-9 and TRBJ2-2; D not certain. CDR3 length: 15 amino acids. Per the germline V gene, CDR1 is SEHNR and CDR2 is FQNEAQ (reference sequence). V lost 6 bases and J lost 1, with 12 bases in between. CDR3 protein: CASSRGVQNTGELFF. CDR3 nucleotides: TGTGCCAGCAGTCGAGGCGTACAGAACACCGGGGAGCTGTTTTTT.

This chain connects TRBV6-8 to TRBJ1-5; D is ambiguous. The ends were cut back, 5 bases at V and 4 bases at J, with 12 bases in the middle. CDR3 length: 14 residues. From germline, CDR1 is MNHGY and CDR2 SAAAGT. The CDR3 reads CASSPSHTNQPQHF. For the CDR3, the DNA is TGTGCCAGCAGTCCCTCTCACACGAATCAGCCCCAGCATTTT.

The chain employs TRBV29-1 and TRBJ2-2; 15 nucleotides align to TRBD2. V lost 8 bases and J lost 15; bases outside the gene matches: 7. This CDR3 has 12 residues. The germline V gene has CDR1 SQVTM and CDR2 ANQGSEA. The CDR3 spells CSSRTSGGAMFF. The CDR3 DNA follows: TGCAGCTCAAGGACTAGCGGGGGGGCGATGTTTTTT.

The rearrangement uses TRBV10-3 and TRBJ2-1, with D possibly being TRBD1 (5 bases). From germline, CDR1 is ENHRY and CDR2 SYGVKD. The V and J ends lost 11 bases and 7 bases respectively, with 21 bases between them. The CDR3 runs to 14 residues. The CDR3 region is CASRSGSGVNEQFF. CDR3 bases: TGTGCCTCTCGGTCAGGGTCTGGCGTGAATGAGCAGTTCTTC.

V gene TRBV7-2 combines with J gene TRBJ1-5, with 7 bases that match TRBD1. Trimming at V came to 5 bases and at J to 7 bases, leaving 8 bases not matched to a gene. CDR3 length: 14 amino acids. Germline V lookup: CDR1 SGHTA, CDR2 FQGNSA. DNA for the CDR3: TGTGCCAGCAGCCCGACAGGGCCAAAACAGCCCCAGCATTTT. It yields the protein CASSPTGPKQPQHF.

CDR3 residues: CASSYSLTGLNTEAFF. DNA for the CDR3: TGTGCCAGCAGTTACTCTTTGACAGGCCTGAACACTGAAGCTTTCTTT. This chain links TRBV6-6 with TRBJ1-1; D possibly corresponds to TRBD1 (6 bases). Between the trimmed V and J ends, which lost 0 bases and 0 bases, there was a span of 11 bases. Germline V gene data show CDR1 as MNHNY and CDR2 as SVGAGI (reference sequence). The CDR3 totals 16 residues.

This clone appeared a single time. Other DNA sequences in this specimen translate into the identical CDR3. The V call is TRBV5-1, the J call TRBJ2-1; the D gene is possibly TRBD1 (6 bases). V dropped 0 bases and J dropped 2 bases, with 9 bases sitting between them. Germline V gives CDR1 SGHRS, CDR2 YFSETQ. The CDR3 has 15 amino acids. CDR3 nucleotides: TGCGCCAGCAGCTTGGGTGGGGGCGCCTACAATGAGCAGTTCTTC. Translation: CASSLGGGAYNEQFF.

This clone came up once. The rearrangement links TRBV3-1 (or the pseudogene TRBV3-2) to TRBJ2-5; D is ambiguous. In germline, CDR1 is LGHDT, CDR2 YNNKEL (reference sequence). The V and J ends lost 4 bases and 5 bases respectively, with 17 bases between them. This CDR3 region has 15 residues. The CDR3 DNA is TGTGCCAGCAGCCTTGGGCAGGTTACTTGGGAGACCCAGTACTTC. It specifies CASSLGQVTWETQYF.

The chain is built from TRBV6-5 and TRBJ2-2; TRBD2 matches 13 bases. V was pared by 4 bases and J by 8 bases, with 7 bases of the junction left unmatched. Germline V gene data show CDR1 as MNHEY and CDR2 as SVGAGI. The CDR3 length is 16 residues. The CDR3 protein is CASSSRLAGGHGELFF. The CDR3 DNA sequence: TGTGCCAGCAGTTCCCGACTAGCGGGGGGTCATGGGGAGCTGTTTTTT.

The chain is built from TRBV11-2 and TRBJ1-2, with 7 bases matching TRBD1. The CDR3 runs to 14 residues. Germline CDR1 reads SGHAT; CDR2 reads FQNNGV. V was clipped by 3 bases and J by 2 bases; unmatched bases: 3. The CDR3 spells CASSFDRANYGYTF. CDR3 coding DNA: TGTGCCAGCAGCTTCGACAGGGCGAACTATGGCTACACCTTC.

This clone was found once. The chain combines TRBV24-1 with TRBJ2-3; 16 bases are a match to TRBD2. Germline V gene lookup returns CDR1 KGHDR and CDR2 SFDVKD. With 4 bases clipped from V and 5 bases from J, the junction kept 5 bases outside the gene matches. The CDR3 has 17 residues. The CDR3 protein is CATSDPGTSGRGDTQYF. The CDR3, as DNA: TGTGCCACCAGTGACCCCGGGACTAGCGGGAGGGGAGATACGCAGTATTTT.

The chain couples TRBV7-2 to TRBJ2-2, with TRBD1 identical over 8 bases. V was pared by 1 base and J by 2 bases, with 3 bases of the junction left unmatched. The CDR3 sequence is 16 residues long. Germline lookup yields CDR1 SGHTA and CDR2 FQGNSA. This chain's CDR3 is CASSLGTGFNTGELFF. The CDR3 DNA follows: TGTGCCAGCAGCTTAGGGACAGGGTTTAACACCGGGGAGCTGTTTTTT.

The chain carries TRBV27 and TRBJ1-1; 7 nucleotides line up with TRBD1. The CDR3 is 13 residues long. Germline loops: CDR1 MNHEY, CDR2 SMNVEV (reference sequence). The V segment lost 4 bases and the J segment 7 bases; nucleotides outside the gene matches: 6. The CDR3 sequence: CASSYRGLGEAFF. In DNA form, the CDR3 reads TGTGCCAGCAGTTACAGGGGCTTGGGTGAAGCTTTCTTT.

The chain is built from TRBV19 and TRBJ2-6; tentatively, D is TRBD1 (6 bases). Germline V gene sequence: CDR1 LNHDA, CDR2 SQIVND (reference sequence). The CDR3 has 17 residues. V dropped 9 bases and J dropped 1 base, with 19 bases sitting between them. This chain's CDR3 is CASLRGIGASGANVLTF. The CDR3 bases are TGTGCCAGCCTGAGGGGGATCGGTGCGTCTGGGGCCAACGTCCTGACTTTC. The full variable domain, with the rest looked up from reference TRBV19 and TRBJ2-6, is DGGITQSPKYLFRKEGQNVTLSCEQNLNHDAMYWYRQDPGQGLRLIYYSQIVNDFQKGDIAEGYSVSREKKESFPLTVTSAQKNPTAFYLCASLRGIGASGANVLTFGAGSRLTVL.

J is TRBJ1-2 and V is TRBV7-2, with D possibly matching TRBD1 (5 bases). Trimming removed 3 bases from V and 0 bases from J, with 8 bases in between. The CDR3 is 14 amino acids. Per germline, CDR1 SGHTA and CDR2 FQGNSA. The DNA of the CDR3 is TGTGCCAGCAGCTTGACAGCCACTAACTATGGCTACACCTTC. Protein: CASSLTATNYGYTF.

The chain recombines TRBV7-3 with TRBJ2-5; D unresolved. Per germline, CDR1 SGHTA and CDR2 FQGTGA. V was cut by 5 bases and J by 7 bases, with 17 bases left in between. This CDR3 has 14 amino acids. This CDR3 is CASSRNSVLGTQYF. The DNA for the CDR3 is TGTGCCAGCAGCCGGAACAGTGTCCTGGGGACCCAGTACTTC.

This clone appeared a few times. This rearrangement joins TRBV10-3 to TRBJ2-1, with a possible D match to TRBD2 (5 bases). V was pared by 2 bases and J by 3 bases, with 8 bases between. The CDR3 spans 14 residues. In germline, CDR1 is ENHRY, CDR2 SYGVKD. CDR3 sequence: CAISEHRDYNEQFF. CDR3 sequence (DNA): TGTGCCATCAGTGAGCACCGGGACTACAATGAGCAGTTCTTC.